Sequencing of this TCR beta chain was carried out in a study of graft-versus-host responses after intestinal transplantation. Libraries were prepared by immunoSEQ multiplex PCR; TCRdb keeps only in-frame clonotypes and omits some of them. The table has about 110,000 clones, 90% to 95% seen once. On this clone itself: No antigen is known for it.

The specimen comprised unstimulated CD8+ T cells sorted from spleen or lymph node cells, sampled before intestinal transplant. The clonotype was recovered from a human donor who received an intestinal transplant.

The chain's CDR3 is CASSYKGLSSYEQYF. The CDR3 nucleotides are TGTGCCAGCAGTTACAAGGGGCTGAGCTCCTACGAGCAGTACTTC. V gene TRBV6-5 combines with J gene TRBJ2-7; D possibly corresponds to TRBD1 (5 bases). This CDR3 contains 15 residues. Looked up from germline, CDR1 is MNHEY and CDR2 is SVGAGI. V shed 2 bases and J shed 0 bases, with 11 bases lying between them.